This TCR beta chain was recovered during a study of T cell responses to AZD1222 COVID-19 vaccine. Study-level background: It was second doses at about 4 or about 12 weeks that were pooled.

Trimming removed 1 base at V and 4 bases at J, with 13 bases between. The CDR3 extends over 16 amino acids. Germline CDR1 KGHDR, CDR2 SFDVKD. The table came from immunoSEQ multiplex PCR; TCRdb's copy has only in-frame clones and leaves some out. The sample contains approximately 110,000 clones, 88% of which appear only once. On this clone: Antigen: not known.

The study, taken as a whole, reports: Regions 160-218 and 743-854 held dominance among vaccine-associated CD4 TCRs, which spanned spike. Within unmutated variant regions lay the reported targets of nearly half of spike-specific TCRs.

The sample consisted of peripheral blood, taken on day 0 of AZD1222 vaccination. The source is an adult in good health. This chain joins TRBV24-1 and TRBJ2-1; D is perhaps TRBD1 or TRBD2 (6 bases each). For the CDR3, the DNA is TGTGCCACCAGTGATTTAACCGGGGGCGGTTACAATGAGCAGTTCTTC. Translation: CATSDLTGGGYNEQFF.